This TCR beta chain came from a study of cytotoxic CD8 clonotypes in ibrutinib-treated CLL. This clone was observed once. Researchers set a sequencing depth target of 1 in 200,000 to 1 in 1 million T cells. The table came from immunoSEQ multiplex PCR; TCRdb's copy has only in-frame clones and leaves some out. Found here are roughly 52,000 clones, roughly 57% of them singletons; the top ten hold 32%. The CDR3 extends over 15 amino acids. Looked up from germline, CDR1 is SGHNT and CDR2 is YYREEE (reference sequence). V was clipped by 3 bases and J by 3 bases; unmatched bases: 7. This sample comprised PBMCs, obtained after 12 months of ibrutinib treatment. The sequence was collected from a human donor with chronic lymphocytic leukemia. This chain joins TRBV5-4 and TRBJ2-7; the match to TRBD1 covers 9 bases. The CDR3 spells CASSSPGQGYYEQYF. The CDR3 bases are TGTGCCAGCAGCTCACCGGGACAGGGCTACTACGAGCAGTACTTC.